These T cell receptor beta chains were read from a single sample in a study of T cells in localized non-small cell lung cancer. The method was immunoSEQ multiplex PCR; TCRdb's version includes in-frame clones alone and lacks a portion of them. The sample comprises around 40,000 clones, around 88% of which are singletons, and about 6.5% rests with the top ten. Sequencing was performed on peripheral blood, taken before any cancer treatment. These receptors all stem from a man aged 40 to 69 with stage I lung adenocarcinoma. Each CDR3 is given with its conserved first and last residue. D genes are given only for firm matches. A row's size may be missing; if present it is once, few, many or a size class.

clone_size	d_call	v_call	j_call	cdr3_nt	cdr3_aa
NA	TRBD2	TRBV10-3	TRBJ2-7	TGTGCCATCAGGGGACTAGCCACCTACGAGCAGTACTTC	CAIRGLATYEQYF
NA	NA	TRBV28	TRBJ2-5	TGTGCCAGCACCCGGGAAATAGCGGAAGAGACCCAGTACTTC	CASTREIAEETQYF
NA	NA	TRBV5-1	TRBJ2-1	TGCGCCAGCAGCTTGGCGGGCCCTAGCTCCTACAATGAGCAGTTCTTC	CASSLAGPSSYNEQFF
NA	NA	TRBV29-1	TRBJ2-7	TGCAGCGTTGAAGATCTAGTGGCAGGGACAACCTACGAGCAGTACTTC	CSVEDLVAGTTYEQYF
NA	TRBD1	TRBV5-1	TRBJ2-7	TGCGCCAGCAGCTCAATTAACAGGGGCCTCCTGTACGAGCAGTACTTC	CASSSINRGLLYEQYF
NA	NA	TRBV19	TRBJ2-1	TGTGCCGTATCCCCCGATCTTTACAATGAGCAGTTCTTC	CAVSPDLYNEQFF
NA	NA	TRBV13	TRBJ2-5	TGTGCCAGCAGCCGCCGAGAGGGAGGAGAGACCCAGTACTTC	CASSRREGGETQYF
NA	NA	TRBV28	TRBJ1-1	TGTGCCAGCAGAATCACAGGCACTGAAGCTTTCTTT	CASRITGTEAFF
NA	NA	TRBV7-8	TRBJ1-1	TGTGCCAGCAGCTTAGGTATAGTGAACACTGAAGCTTTCTTT	CASSLGIVNTEAFF
NA	NA	TRBV29-1	TRBJ1-5	TGCAGCGTTGTGGAGCAGTCCCTTGGGCCCCAGCATTTT	CSVVEQSLGPQHF
NA	NA	TRBV4-2	TRBJ2-2	TGTGCCAGCAGCCACAGGGGTGGTGGGAACACCGGGGAGCTGTTTTTT	CASSHRGGGNTGELFF
NA	NA	TRBV11-3	TRBJ2-1	TGTGCCAGCAGCTCCCTTCCGGGGAATGAGCAGTTCTTC	CASSSLPGNEQFF
NA	NA	TRBV4-3	TRBJ1-1	TGCGCCAGCAGCCAAGATCGTGCATCAAAATTTGAAGCTTTCTTT	CASSQDRASKFEAFF
NA	NA	TRBV4-2	TRBJ2-3	TGTGCCGTTTTAGGCACAGATACGCAGTATTTT	CAVLGTDTQYF
NA	TRBD2	TRBV5-8	TRBJ2-1	TGTGCCAGCAGCTTGTTGGGACTAGCATACAATGAGCAGTTCTTC	CASSLLGLAYNEQFF
NA	NA	TRBV27	TRBJ2-4	TGTGCCAGCAGTCCTAGGGGGGGATTGGACATTCAGTACTTC	CASSPRGGLDIQYF
few	NA	TRBV29-1	TRBJ2-3	TGCAGCGTTTTGTGGCGGGAAGTTCGACGCACAGATACGCAGTATTTT	CSVLWREVRRTDTQYF
NA	NA	TRBV7-8	TRBJ2-2	TGTGCCAGCAGCCCCCAGGCACGGCCCACCGGGGAGCTGTTTTTT	CASSPQARPTGELFF
NA	TRBD2	TRBV9	TRBJ2-3	TGTGCCAGCAGCCCAAGACTAGCGGGAGGACAGTATTTT	CASSPRLAGGQYF
NA	TRBD1	TRBV4-3	TRBJ1-2	TGCGCCAGCAGCCAAGAGGAGACAGGGGCCTATGGCTACACCTTC	CASSQEETGAYGYTF
NA	NA	TRBV11-2	TRBJ2-7	TGTGCCAGCAGCTTAGATCTCAACCGCTACGAGCAGTACTTC	CASSLDLNRYEQYF
few	NA	TRBV11-3	TRBJ2-3	TGTGCCAGCAGCTTCTCGGGCCTTACAGATACGCAGTATTTT	CASSFSGLTDTQYF
NA	TRBD2	TRBV7-6	TRBJ2-7	TGTGCCAGCAGCTTCGGGACTAGCGGGAGGTACGAGCAGTACTTC	CASSFGTSGRYEQYF
NA	NA	TRBV14	TRBJ2-3	TGTGCCAGCAGCCTGCTAGGGCTCACAGATACGCAGTATTTT	CASSLLGLTDTQYF
NA	NA	TRBV7-6	TRBJ1-1	TGTGCCAGCAGCCCGCAAGATTACTCTGAAGCTTTCTTT	CASSPQDYSEAFF
NA	NA	TRBV15	TRBJ2-1	TGTGCCACCAGCAGAGTAGACAGTGGGGGCCGGAATGAGCAGTTCTTC	CATSRVDSGGRNEQFF
few	NA	TRBV7-2	TRBJ1-1	TGTGCCAGCAGCTTAGGGGGCGCGGACACTGAAGCTTTCTTT	CASSLGGADTEAFF
NA	NA	TRBV18	TRBJ2-3	TGTGCCAGCTCACCTTCGAGGACAGGGAGGGCAGATACGCAGTATTTT	CASSPSRTGRADTQYF
NA	NA	TRBV7-9	TRBJ2-5	TGTGCCAGCAGCTTAAGTACGGGATGGGAGACCCAGTACTTC	CASSLSTGWETQYF
NA	NA	TRBV7-9	TRBJ2-3	TGTGCCAGCAGCTTAGAAGGGTTGGGCACAGATACGCAGTATTTT	CASSLEGLGTDTQYF
NA	NA	TRBV9	TRBJ1-6	TGTGCCAGCAGCATCGATCTCGCCTATAATTCACCCCTCCACTTT	CASSIDLAYNSPLHF
once	NA	TRBV5-1	TRBJ2-3	TGCGCCAGCAGCTCATTATATAGTGTGGGCACAGATACGCAGTATTTT	CASSSLYSVGTDTQYF
NA	NA	TRBV6-7	TRBJ1-2	TGTGCCAGCAGTTACCAAGAGGGGCGATACGGGAGCTATGGCTACACCTTC	CASSYQEGRYGSYGYTF
NA	NA	TRBV7-8	TRBJ2-2	TGTGCCAGCAGCTTAGTAGTGGGAGAGGTCACCGGGGAGCTGTTTTTT	CASSLVVGEVTGELFF
NA	NA	TRBV4-3	TRBJ2-1	TGCGCCAGCAGCCAAGATCCCGGGACTCGGCGCAATGAGCAGTTCTTC	CASSQDPGTRRNEQFF
NA	NA	TRBV5-8	TRBJ2-7	TGTGCCAGCAGCTTGGGCCACTCCACCTCCTACGAGCAGTACTTC	CASSLGHSTSYEQYF
NA	NA	TRBV7-2	TRBJ1-2	TGTGCCAGCAGCTTTGTGGAGGGTGGGGGTAACTATGGCTACACCTTC	CASSFVEGGGNYGYTF
NA	NA	TRBV7-2	TRBJ2-7	TGTGCCAGCAGCCCCAGGGGGGCAAGGGGCGGCTACGAGCAGTACTTC	CASSPRGARGGYEQYF
few	TRBD2	TRBV5-4	TRBJ2-7	TGTGCCAGCAGCCGAGGACTAGCTAGCTCAGACGAGCAGTACTTC	CASSRGLASSDEQYF
NA	NA	TRBV11-2	TRBJ2-1	TGTGCCAGCAGCTTAGATGCTAGCGACTTCGATGAGCAGTTCTTC	CASSLDASDFDEQFF
NA	NA	TRBV5-1	TRBJ2-5	TGCGCCAGCAGCCGGGACAACCAAGAGACCCAGTACTTC	CASSRDNQETQYF
NA	TRBD1	TRBV28	TRBJ1-2	TGTGCCAGCAGTCCGAGCCTCAGACAGGGACCGTCTAACTATGGCTACACCTTC	CASSPSLRQGPSNYGYTF
NA	NA	TRBV5-6	TRBJ2-4	TGTGCCAGCAGCTTGGGACCCCTGGAGACGAACATTCAGTACTTC	CASSLGPLETNIQYF
NA	TRBD2	TRBV9	TRBJ2-1	TGTGCCAGCAGCCGGACTAGCGGGAACTACAATGAGCAGTTCTTC	CASSRTSGNYNEQFF
NA	NA	TRBV7-2	TRBJ2-7	TGTGCCAGCAGCCGGACAGCGCCCGGCTACGAGCAGTACTTC	CASSRTAPGYEQYF
NA	NA	TRBV6-1	TRBJ1-2	TGTGCCAGCAGTGAATGGGTAGACAGGATACTTCGCTATGGCTACACCTTC	CASSEWVDRILRYGYTF
NA	TRBD1	TRBV19	TRBJ2-7	TGTGCCAGTAGTTTCAGACAGGGGTCCTACGAGCAGTACTTC	CASSFRQGSYEQYF
NA	NA	TRBV30	TRBJ2-5	TGTGCCTGGAGGATGGGGCAGACCCAGTACTTC	CAWRMGQTQYF
NA	NA	TRBV7-6	TRBJ2-1	TGTGCCAGCAGCTTCCAAGCGGGCTCCTACAATGAGCAGTTCTTC	CASSFQAGSYNEQFF
NA	TRBD1	TRBV5-1	TRBJ1-1	TGCGCCAGCAGCTTGGGGACAGGGCGCGGAACTGAAGCTTTCTTT	CASSLGTGRGTEAFF
NA	NA	TRBV21-1	TRBJ2-1	TGTGCCAGCAGCAAAGAAAAGGCGGACGGACCACAGAATGAGCAGTTCTTC	CASSKEKADGPQNEQFF
NA	TRBD1	TRBV7-2	TRBJ1-5	TGTGCCAGCAGCTTAGCCCCAGGGGGTGGGCAGGGGAGGATTCAGCCCCAGCATTTT	CASSLAPGGGQGRIQPQHF
few	NA	TRBV5-8	TRBJ2-3	TGTGCCAGCAGCCCCTACAGGGAAGGAGATACGCAGTATTTT	CASSPYREGDTQYF
NA	TRBD1	TRBV28	TRBJ2-5	TGTGCCAGCAGCCGGACAGGGGGCGAAGAGACCCAGTACTTC	CASSRTGGEETQYF
NA	NA	TRBV27	TRBJ2-1	TGTGCCAGCAGGCGACAGGGTGCGGGATTGATTGAGCAGTTCTTC	CASRRQGAGLIEQFF